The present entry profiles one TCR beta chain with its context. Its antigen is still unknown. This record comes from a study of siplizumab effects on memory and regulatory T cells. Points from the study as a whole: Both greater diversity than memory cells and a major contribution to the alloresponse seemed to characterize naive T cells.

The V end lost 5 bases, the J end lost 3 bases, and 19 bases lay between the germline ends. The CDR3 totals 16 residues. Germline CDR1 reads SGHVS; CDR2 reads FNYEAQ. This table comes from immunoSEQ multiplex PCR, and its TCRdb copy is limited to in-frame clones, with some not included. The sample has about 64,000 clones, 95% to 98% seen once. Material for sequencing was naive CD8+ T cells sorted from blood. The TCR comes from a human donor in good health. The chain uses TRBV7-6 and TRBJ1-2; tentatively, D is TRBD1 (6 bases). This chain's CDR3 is CASSPGGQGMDYGYTF. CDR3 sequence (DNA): TGTGCCAGCAGCCCCGGGGGCCAGGGTATGGACTATGGCTACACCTTC. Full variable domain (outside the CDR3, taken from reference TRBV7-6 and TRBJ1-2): GAGVSQSPRYKVTKRGQDVALRCDPISGHVSLYWYRQALGQGPEFLTYFNYEAQQDKSGLPNDRFSAERPEGSISTLTIQRTEQRDSAMYRCASSPGGQGMDYGYTFGSGTRLTVV.